The T cell receptor beta chain described here comes from a study of shared clonotypes between healthy human individuals. In germline, CDR1 is SGHRS, CDR2 YFSETQ. V lost 4 bases and J lost 3, with 11 bases in between. This CDR3 spans 13 amino acids. CD45RO+ cells went into CD8 memory alongside CCR7-negative CD45RA+ TemRA cells. In the case of this clone: Its antigen is unidentified.

Study observations and caveats: Rarefaction gave evidence that sorted-subset sequencing remained incomplete despite large depth.

The deep-level immunoSEQ assay was used. Original processing methods: Because ImmunoSEQ provided only junction sequences with no quality scores, the filtering differed. TCRdb keeps only in-frame clones here, not all; method: immunoSEQ multiplex PCR. V and J calls plus clone size are reproduced from that table; the DNA served to infer D and trimming. This table has about 320,000 clones, roughly 84% appearing once. The chain carries TRBV5-1 and TRBJ2-7; D uncertain. The sequence derives from a man between 18 and 35 years old in good health. Material for sequencing was memory CD8+ T cells sorted from blood. Subset given: CD45RO+ cells pooled with CCR7-negative TemRA cells. The CDR3 is CASSAGRNYEQYF. CDR3 sequence (DNA): TGCGCCAGCAGCGCCGGACGGAACTACGAGCAGTACTTC.